The present T cell receptor beta chain was sequenced within a study of CD8 T cells in ankylosing spondylitis. Notes on the study in general: What seemed typical of ankylosing spondylitis blood was a TCR beta motif built from several highly homologous variants.

The table lists this clonotype with a few counts. The antigen remains undetermined. V lost 1 base and J lost 0; bases outside the gene matches: 5. Germline CDR1 SGHTA, CDR2 FQGNSA. The CDR3 totals 16 residues. Making use of molecular barcodes, quantitative 5'-RACE generated TCR beta libraries. Via MiXCR, TCRdb re-called the 5' RACE reads, giving one row per CDR3 protein. The repertoire has more than 300,000 distinct CDR3 sequences, 9.5% to 13% of them found once; the top ten carry around 10%. This clonotype was sampled from a female donor with ankylosing spondylitis or in good health (not recorded which). Material for sequencing was blood, either unsorted or a sorted T cell fraction (not recorded which). The chain is built from TRBV7-2 and TRBJ2-7; 8 bases match TRBD2. CDR3 in DNA: TGTGCCAGCAGCTTAGGTATTAGCGGGATCTCCTACGAGCAGTACTTC. This translates into CASSLGISGISYEQYF.